The sequence of this T cell receptor (beta chain) was determined in a study of lymphopenia after photon versus proton radiotherapy. Findings and limits, study-wide: Survival link was tested only in deceased patients; proton benefit remains a possibility. Under photons, naive T cells and diversity fell while effector/memory populations rose. Oligoclonal CD8+ Temra expansion after nadir drove photon patients' diversity drop. A bigger post-nadir fall in TCR diversity correlated inversely with survival time in deceased patients.

This table comes from immunoSEQ multiplex PCR, and its TCRdb copy is limited to in-frame clones, with some not included. The sample yields around 16,000 clones, roughly nine tenths seen once. The CDR3 extends over 14 amino acids. Germline loops: CDR1 SNHLY, CDR2 FYNNEI. The V gene lost 7 bases and the J gene lost 4 bases, with 14 bases spanning the gap. Details on this clone: As yet, its antigen is unknown.

The receptor was isolated from a woman aged 60-70 years with cholangiocarcinoma. Some clones in this sample may be carry-over from other donors' samples. This chain links TRBV2 with TRBJ1-5; D not certain. Specimen: peripheral blood, collected from a patient treated with proton-based radiotherapy. DNA for the CDR3: TGTGCCAGCACAGAGTATGAGGGAAATCAGCCCCAGCATTTT. It specifies CASTEYEGNQPQHF.